The text below deals with one T cell receptor beta chain. The data were obtained in a study of shared clonotypes between healthy human individuals. Sequencing was performed with immunoSEQ multiplex PCR; in TCRdb, only in-frame clones are kept and a portion is missing. The sample has around 2,000,000 clones; around 93% are singletons. J was trimmed by 3 bases and V by 3 bases; bases with no gene match: 19. Per germline, CDR1 SGHDT and CDR2 YYEEEE. This CDR3 contains 19 residues. Cells designated naive CD8 were CD45RO-negative and were positively selected for CCR7, with terminally differentiated effector memory CD45RA+ cells excluded.

The receptor was derived from a man aged 18 to 35 in good health. Some clones in this sample may be carry-over from other donors' samples. The rearrangement uses TRBV5-6 and TRBJ2-7, with 9 bases aligning to TRBD2. Sequencing input: naive CD8+ T cells from PBMCs. This CDR3 is CASSSASAGGPGYGYEQYF. DNA for the CDR3: TGTGCCAGCAGCTCTGCGTCAGCGGGAGGTCCTGGTTATGGCTACGAGCAGTACTTC.